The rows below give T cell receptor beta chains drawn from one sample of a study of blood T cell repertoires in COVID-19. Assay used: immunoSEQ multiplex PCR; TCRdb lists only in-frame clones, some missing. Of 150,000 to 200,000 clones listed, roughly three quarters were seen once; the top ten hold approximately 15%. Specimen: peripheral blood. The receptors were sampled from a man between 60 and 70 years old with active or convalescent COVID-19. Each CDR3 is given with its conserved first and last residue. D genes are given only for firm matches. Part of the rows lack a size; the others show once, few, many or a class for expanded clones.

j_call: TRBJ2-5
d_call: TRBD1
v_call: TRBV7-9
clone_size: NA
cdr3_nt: TGTGCCAGCAGCTTTGGGACAGCTCTAGAGGGGACCCAGTACTTC
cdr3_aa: CASSFGTALEGTQYF

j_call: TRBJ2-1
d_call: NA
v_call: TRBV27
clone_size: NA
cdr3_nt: TGTGCCAGCAGTTTACCAGGACAAAGAAGCGATGAGCAGTTCTTC
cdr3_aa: CASSLPGQRSDEQFF

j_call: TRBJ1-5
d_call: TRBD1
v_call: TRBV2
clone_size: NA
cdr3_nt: TGTGCCAGCACCCGGGACAGCTTCAATCAGCCCCAGCATTTT
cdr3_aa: CASTRDSFNQPQHF

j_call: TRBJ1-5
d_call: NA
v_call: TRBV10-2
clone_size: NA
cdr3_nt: TGCGCCAGCAGTGACGGCGGGAGGGGGAATCAGCCCCAGCATTTT
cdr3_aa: CASSDGGRGNQPQHF

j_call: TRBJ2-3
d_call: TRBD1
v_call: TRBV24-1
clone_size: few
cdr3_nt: TGTGCCACCAGTGATCCCGTCACAGGGGCCGGCACAGATACGCAGTATTTT
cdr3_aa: CATSDPVTGAGTDTQYF

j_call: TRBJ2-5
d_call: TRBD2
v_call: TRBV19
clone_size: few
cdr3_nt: TGTGCCAGTAGGGGTAGCGGGAGCTCAGAGACCCAGTACTTC
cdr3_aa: CASRGSGSSETQYF

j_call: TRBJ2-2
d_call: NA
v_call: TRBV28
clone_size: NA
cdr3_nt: TGTGCCAGCAGTTTCGGAGGCACCGGGGAGCTGTTTTTT
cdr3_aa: CASSFGGTGELFF

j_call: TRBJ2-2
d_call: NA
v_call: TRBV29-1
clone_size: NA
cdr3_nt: TGCAGCGTTGCACAGGGGAACACCGGGGAGCTGTTTTTT
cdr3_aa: CSVAQGNTGELFF

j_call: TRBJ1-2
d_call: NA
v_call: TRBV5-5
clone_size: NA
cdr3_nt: TGTGCCAGCAGCTTCTGGGCAGGGGTGGGCTATGGCTACACCTTC
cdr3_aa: CASSFWAGVGYGYTF

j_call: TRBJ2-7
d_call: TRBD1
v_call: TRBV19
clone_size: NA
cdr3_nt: TGTGCCAGTAGTAGGGGACAGGGGGCCTACGAGCAGTACTTC
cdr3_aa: CASSRGQGAYEQYF

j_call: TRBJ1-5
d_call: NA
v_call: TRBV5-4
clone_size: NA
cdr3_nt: TGTGCCAGCAGCTTGGCTAAGAACAATCAGCCCCAGCATTTT
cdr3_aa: CASSLAKNNQPQHF

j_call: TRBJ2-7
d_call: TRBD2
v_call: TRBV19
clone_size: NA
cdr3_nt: TGTGCCAGTAGTAAACAGGGGACTAGCGGGAGCCTGTCGGGGGAGCAGTACTTC
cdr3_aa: CASSKQGTSGSLSGEQYF

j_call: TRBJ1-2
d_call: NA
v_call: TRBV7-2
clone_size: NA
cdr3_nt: TGTGCCAGCAGCTTACAGACTAACTATGGCTACACCTTC
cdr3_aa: CASSLQTNYGYTF

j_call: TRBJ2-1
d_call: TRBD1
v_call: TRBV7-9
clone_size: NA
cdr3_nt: TGTGCCAGCAGCTCAGCGACAGGGGGCCTAATATTGAATGAGCAGTTCTTC
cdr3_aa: CASSSATGGLILNEQFF